These 23 T cell receptor beta chains share one sample of origin, sequenced in a study of cytomegalovirus exposure and HLA in healthy donors (dated by TCRdb to about 2017). Libraries were made using the immunoSEQ multiplex PCR assay. A mixture of 60 forward primers for TCR Vbeta segments and 13 reverse primers for TCR Jbeta segments was used in the multiplex PCR. TCRdb's version of the immuneACCESS table is confined to in-frame rearrangements and falls short of the full clone set. An unresolved V gene accounts for under half of the shortfall where checked; the remainder is of unknown origin. The sample contains some 140,000 clones, about 68% of them found a single time. Clones ranked in the top ten supply 2.1% of the sample. Sequencing used PBMCs. These receptors were taken from a man aged 25 to 40 in good health and CMV-seronegative.

This clone was seen more than once but under ten times. The V and J genes are TRBV28 and TRBJ1-1; 10 bases line up with TRBD1. The length of the CDR3 is 12 residues. Germline CDR1 is MDHEN and CDR2 is SYDVKM. The junction had 0 bases not matched to a gene; V was cut back by 5 bases and J by 6 bases. The CDR3 DNA reads TGTGCCAGCAGTGGGACAGGGGCTGAAGCTTTCTTT. This sequence encodes CASSGTGAEAFF.

The rearrangement uses TRBV28 and TRBJ2-7, with a tentative D call TRBD1 (7 bases). CDR3 length equals 16 residues. V was pared by 5 bases and J by 2 bases, with 19 bases between. Germline CDR1 and CDR2: MDHEN and SYDVKM. The chain's CDR3 is CASSPAGAGGTYEQYF. CDR3 nucleotide sequence: TGTGCCAGCAGTCCCGCCGGGGCAGGGGGGACCTACGAGCAGTACTTC.

The J gene is TRBJ1-1, the V gene TRBV28; a possible D gene is TRBD1 (5 bases). CDR3 length: 13 residues. From germline, CDR1 is MDHEN and CDR2 SYDVKM. V was cut by 7 bases and J by 0 bases, with 9 bases left in between. CDR3 nucleotides: TGTGCCAGCATGCGGGGCATGAACACTGAAGCTTTCTTT. Its protein is CASMRGMNTEAFF.

This clone was detected only a few times. DNA for the CDR3: TGTGCCAGCAGCTTGGCGGGTGGCACAGATACGCAGTATTTT. It encodes CASSLAGGTDTQYF. The chain combines TRBV7-9 with TRBJ2-3; weak D call: TRBD2 (5 bases). V was pared by 3 bases and J by 1 base, with 8 bases between. There are 14 residues in the CDR3. The germline CDR1 and CDR2 sequences are SEHNR and FQNEAQ (reference sequence).

The gene calls are TRBV10-3 and TRBJ2-7; TRBD1 aligns across 7 bases. Unmatched junction bases numbered 1, after V lost 5 bases and J lost 0 bases. Germline loops: CDR1 ENHRY, CDR2 SYGVKD. The CDR3 runs to 13 residues. This CDR3 reads CAISYRGSYEQYF. In DNA, the CDR3 is TGTGCCATCAGTTACAGGGGCTCCTACGAGCAGTACTTC.

J is TRBJ2-7 and V is TRBV6-1, with 7 nucleotides matching TRBD2. Germline V lookup: CDR1 MNHNS, CDR2 SASEGT. The CDR3 has 16 residues. V dropped 3 bases and J dropped 0; count of bases not matched to a gene: 8. The DNA of the CDR3 is TGTGCCAGCAGTGATGGGGGGAGGGCGAGCTCCTACGAGCAGTACTTC. This sequence encodes CASSDGGRASSYEQYF.

This sequence joins TRBV5-5 and TRBJ1-6, with D unresolved. V was clipped by 3 bases and J by 9 bases, with 4 bases between them. This CDR3 is 11 amino acids long. Looked up from germline, CDR1 is SGHKS and CDR2 is YYEKEE (reference sequence). The CDR3 region is CASSSGSPLHF. The CDR3 DNA reads TGTGCCAGCAGCTCCGGTTCACCCCTCCACTTT.

The chain couples TRBV4-1 to TRBJ1-2; 9 bases map to TRBD1. The CDR3 runs 16 residues. V was clipped by 4 bases and J by 8 bases; unmatched bases: 14. Germline V gene data show CDR1 as MGHRA and CDR2 as YSYEKL. The CDR3 is CASSLDKTGTGTGYTF. The CDR3 nucleotides are TGCGCCAGCAGCCTTGACAAAACCGGGACAGGGACGGGCTACACCTTC.

This clone was counted between two and nine times. Other DNA sequences within the sample encode an identical CDR3. V is TRBV5-1 and J is TRBJ1-1, with D hard to call. V lost 2 bases to trimming and J lost 1 base, with 6 bases between them. The CDR3 totals 13 residues. Germline loops: CDR1 SGHRS, CDR2 YFSETQ. Here the CDR3 reads CASSLTGNTEAFF. The CDR3 DNA is TGCGCCAGCAGCTTAACGGGGAACACTGAAGCTTTCTTT.

V and J are TRBV9 and TRBJ2-1; 9 bases are shared with TRBD1. Germline V gene data show CDR1 as SGDLS and CDR2 as YYNGEE. The CDR3 contains 17 residues. Trimming took 4 bases from V and 8 from J; bases not matched to a gene: 16. The CDR3 sequence: CASSPRTGVGLFDEQFF. As DNA, the CDR3 is TGTGCCAGCAGCCCTCGGACAGGGGTCGGTTTGTTCGATGAGCAGTTCTTC.

The chain uses TRBV5-1 and TRBJ2-2; the D gene is possibly TRBD2 (5 bases). The germline V gene encodes CDR1 SGHRS and CDR2 YFSETQ. Trimming left V 1 base short and J 8 bases short, with 12 bases between. The CDR3 totals 14 residues. The CDR3 sequence is CASSLTGVEGELFF. In nucleotides, the CDR3 is TGCGCCAGCAGCTTGACCGGGGTTGAAGGGGAGCTGTTTTTT.

The CDR3 spells CASSLAREQPQHF. In nucleotides, the CDR3 is TGTGCCAGCAGCTTAGCTCGGGAGCAGCCCCAGCATTTT. The genes are TRBV7-2 and TRBJ1-5; D is undetermined. The CDR3 has 13 residues. Per germline, CDR1 SGHTA and CDR2 FQGNSA. V dropped 0 bases and J dropped 7 bases, with 7 bases sitting between them.

Regarding this clone: The junction departs from the called germline gene at one end, perhaps through a read error. This chain joins TRBV7-9 and TRBJ2-7, with D perhaps TRBD2 (5 bases). Germline V gives CDR1 SEHNR, CDR2 FQNEAQ (reference sequence). The CDR3 is made up of 14 amino acids. The CDR3 nucleotides are TGTTCCAGCAGCTTTGACTCCGGGAACTACGAGCAGTACTTC. Protein product: CSSSFDSGNYEQYF.

This clone was observed a handful of times. CDR3 amino acids: CASSYYSGTGDNEQFF. The CDR3 DNA reads TGTGCCAGCAGCTATTACTCCGGGACAGGGGACAATGAGCAGTTCTTC. The V gene is TRBV5-6, the J gene TRBJ2-1; 10 bases map to TRBD1. Germline CDR1 reads SGHDT; CDR2 reads YYEEEE. The CDR3 covers 16 residues. V lost 3 bases to trimming and J lost 5 bases; unmatched junction nucleotides: 8.

In its sample, this clone was seen a few times. This chain connects TRBV7-9 to TRBJ1-1; D gene unclear. The CDR3 spans 13 residues. V dropped 5 bases and J dropped 1 base, with 8 bases sitting between them. Germline V gene lookup returns CDR1 SEHNR and CDR2 FQNEAQ (reference sequence). The CDR3 spells CASSQQQNTEAFF. CDR3 DNA: TGTGCCAGCAGCCAACAGCAGAACACTGAAGCTTTCTTT.

The chain employs TRBV19 and TRBJ2-2; 7 bases are a match to TRBD1. The germline V gene encodes CDR1 LNHDA and CDR2 SQIVND (reference sequence). V shed 7 bases, J shed 4 bases, and the junction held 9 bases outside the gene matches. There are 15 residues in the CDR3. The CDR3 nucleotides are TGTGCCAGTAACTGGGACAGAGGAACCACCGGGGAGCTGTTTTTT. It codes for CASNWDRGTTGELFF.

The chain uses TRBV19 and TRBJ1-2; the D gene is possibly TRBD1 (5 bases). The germline CDR1 and CDR2 sequences are LNHDA and SQIVND (reference sequence). This CDR3 comprises 13 residues. Between the trimmed V and J ends, which lost 1 base and 6 bases, there was a span of 9 bases. The CDR3 sequence is CASSIVAQDGYTF. The DNA for the CDR3 is TGTGCCAGTAGTATAGTTGCACAGGATGGCTACACCTTC. Complete variable domain (other parts from reference TRBV19 and TRBJ1-2): DGGITQSPKYLFRKEGQNVTLSCEQNLNHDAMYWYRQDPGQGLRLIYYSQIVNDFQKGDIAEGYSVSREKKESFPLTVTSAQKNPTAFYLCASSIVAQDGYTFGSGTRLTVV.

The chain is built from TRBV12-5 and TRBJ2-1; TRBD1 agrees at 8 bases. The germline gives CDR1 LGHNT, CDR2 FRNRAP. J gave up 8 bases and V 6 bases, and 12 bases lay outside the gene matches. The CDR3 runs 15 residues. CDR3 bases: TGTGCTAGTGGCCTCGGGACAGGCTTTAGCGATGAGCAGTTCTTC. Protein: CASGLGTGFSDEQFF.

This clone was observed a handful of times. The chain employs TRBV5-1 and TRBJ2-3; 8 bases map to TRBD1. Trimming took 1 base from V and 4 from J; bases not matched to a gene: 8. CDR3 size: 16 residues. Germline lookup yields CDR1 SGHRS and CDR2 YFSETQ. Here the CDR3 reads CASSLRPGGEADTQYF. Here the CDR3 DNA reads TGCGCCAGCAGCTTGAGGCCAGGGGGCGAAGCAGATACGCAGTATTTT.

The chain is built from TRBV28 and TRBJ2-3; 8 bases are a match to TRBD2. The J segment lost 3 bases and the V segment lost 3 bases, leaving 20 bases of the junction unmatched. The V gene's germline CDR1 is MDHEN and CDR2 SYDVKM. The CDR3 runs 20 residues. CDR3 amino acids: CASSFPLTSVEGFRTDTQYF. As DNA, the CDR3 is TGTGCCAGCAGTTTCCCGCTGACTAGCGTTGAGGGGTTTAGGACAGATACGCAGTATTTT.

The chain is built from TRBV5-1 and TRBJ1-1; D gene uncertain. Trimming left V 1 base short and J 4 bases short, with 8 bases between. The V gene's germline CDR1 is SGHRS and CDR2 YFSETQ. There are 13 residues in the CDR3. The CDR3 spells CASSLNGFTEAFF. The CDR3 region has the DNA TGCGCCAGCAGCTTGAACGGTTTCACTGAAGCTTTCTTT.

This clone has a handful of counts. The rearrangement joins TRBV7-9 to TRBJ2-7, with TRBD1 matching over 9 bases. The CDR3 has 19 amino acids. The V gene end was trimmed by 5 bases and the J gene end by 5 bases; junction bases not matched to a gene: 22. Looked up from germline, CDR1 is SEHNR and CDR2 is FQNEAQ (reference sequence). The CDR3 DNA is TGTGCCAGCAGCCCAACCTATGGGACAGGGAACGGGGTTGATGACGAGCAGTACTTC. Protein product: CASSPTYGTGNGVDDEQYF. Looking up the rest from reference TRBV7-9 and TRBJ2-7 gives the full variable domain: DTGVSQNPRHKITKRGQNVTFRCDPISEHNRLYWYRQTLGQGPEFLTYFQNEAQLEKSRLLSDRFSAERPKGSFSTLEIQRTEQGDSAMYLCASSPTYGTGNGVDDEQYFGPGTRLTVT.

This clone was detected only a few times. The chain has TRBV4-1 and TRBJ2-4, with TRBD1 matching 9 bases. The J segment lost 13 bases and the V segment lost 2 bases, leaving 6 bases of the junction unmatched. The CDR3 length is 13 residues. Per the germline V gene, CDR1 is MGHRA and CDR2 is YSYEKL. Written as DNA, the CDR3 is TGCGCCAGCAGCCAACCGGGACAGGGAGCCCAGTACTTC. This translates into CASSQPGQGAQYF.